This TCR beta chain comes out of a study of T cells in Graves' hyperthyroidism and ophthalmopathy. Study-wide findings and caveats: The majority of expanded thyroid clonotypes above 0.001 also appeared in blood.

On the basis of clinical symptoms, serum thyroxine and TRAb, thyroid ultrasound and orbital computed tomography, diagnoses were made. The CDR3 totals 12 residues. V lost 5 bases, J lost 4 bases, and 9 bases lay in between. This clonotype was picked up many times. Its antigen is not known. TCR beta CDR3 regions were amplified from RNA. The TCR CDR3 first-round RT-PCR relied on the HTBI primer set. One entry per CDR3 protein results from TCRdb running MiXCR on the multiplex PCR reads. The table shows 500,000 to 600,000 distinct CDR3 sequences, with more than 45% occurring only once. Material: peripheral blood or thyroid tissue (not recorded which). The receptor was derived from a woman aged 18-29 years with Graves' hyperthyroidism. The V gene is TRBV12-3 or TRBV12-4, the J gene TRBJ2-7; D is ambiguous. CDR3 in amino acids: CASSPTLYEQYF. DNA for the CDR3: TGTGCCAGCAGTCCCACCCTTTACGAGCAGTACTTC.